The clone carrying this T cell receptor beta chain appeared many times. cDNA synthesis used a TRAV/TRBV-specific primer set for both chains. Amplification, which lasted about 20 PCR cycles, used a constant-region primer and V-primer adapter to amplify TCRs. Via MiXCR, TCRdb re-called the reads, giving one row per CDR3 protein. This table holds about 44,000 distinct CDR3 sequences, around a quarter found once. Time point specified: after trial treatment. The treatment denotes: LDRT plus nivolumab, ipilimumab, low-dose cyclophosphamide and aspirin (RACIN trial). This sample stems from a study of low-dose radiotherapy and immunotherapy resistance in tumors. Across the study: Cohort 2's total reached 13 Gy over 26 weeks, at 1 Gy per fraction every two weeks. Nivolumab was given to patients as a 240 mg flat dose every two weeks, and ipilimumab at 1 mg/kg every six weeks. Both were delivered intravenously. Study patients were administered oral aspirin at 300 mg daily for four cycles from cycle 1 day 1.

V shed 1 base and J shed 2 bases, with 12 bases lying between them. In germline, CDR1 is SGHAT, CDR2 FQNNGV. The CDR3 loop spans 15 amino acids. The specimen was PBMCs, collected after low-dose radiotherapy plus immunotherapy. The V and J genes are TRBV11-2 and TRBJ2-7; a possible D gene is TRBD1 (7 bases). This clonotype was obtained from a male donor with prostate cancer. CDR3 DNA: TGTGCCAGCAGCTTAGCAGGGGGGTTAACCTACGAGCAGTACTTC. Protein sequence: CASSLAGGLTYEQYF. Full variable domain (remainder filled in from reference TRBV11-2 and TRBJ2-7): EAGVAQSPRYKIIEKRQSVAFWCNPISGHATLYWYQQILGQGPKLLIQFQNNGVVDDSQLPKDRFSAERLKGVDSTLKIQPAKLEDSAVYLCASSLAGGLTYEQYFGPGTRLTVT.